Following are 23 T cell receptor beta chains from one sample sequenced in a study of T-cell reconstitution after alpha-beta-depleted transplantation in children. The TCRbeta library incorporated unique molecular identifiers. TCRdb re-analysed the PCR reads in MiXCR, keeping a single row per CDR3 protein. The data hold about 350,000 distinct CDR3 sequences, with 16% observed a single time. Sequencing used PBMCs, mostly from graft donor cells, obtained 360 days after TCRalphabeta/CD19-depleted stem cell transplant. Receptors originate from a male patient aged 2 to 10 who had a stem cell transplant for acute lymphoblastic leukemia, so the T cells may come from the graft donor.

There are many counts of this clonotype. V and J are TRBV5-4 and TRBJ2-5, with 10 nucleotides matching TRBD1. V was clipped by 3 bases and J by 2 bases; unmatched bases: 13. This CDR3 is built from 18 residues. Germline V gene data show CDR1 as SGHNT and CDR2 as YYREEE (reference sequence). This chain's CDR3 is CASSSHRDRGFGQETQYF. The DNA for the CDR3 is TGTGCCAGCAGCTCGCACCGGGACAGGGGTTTTGGTCAAGAGACCCAGTACTTC.

This chain uses TRBV7-3 with TRBJ2-1; 8 nucleotides align to TRBD2. V was pared by 1 base and J by 0 bases, with 17 bases of the junction left unmatched. The CDR3 runs to 21 residues. Germline V gene data show CDR1 as SGHTA and CDR2 as FQGTGA. The CDR3 sequence: CASSLRWAPVTSVSSYNEQFF. CDR3 DNA: TGTGCCAGCAGCTTAAGATGGGCCCCCGTGACTAGCGTAAGCTCCTACAATGAGCAGTTCTTC. The full variable domain, in which reference TRBV7-3 and TRBJ2-1 provide the parts outside the CDR3, is GAGVSQTPSNKVTEKGKYVELRCDPISGHTALYWYRQSLGQGPEFLIYFQGTGAADDSGLPNDRFFAVRPEGSVSTLKIQRTERGDSAVYLCASSLRWAPVTSVSSYNEQFFGPGTRLTVL.

This clonotype was observed at least ten times. J is TRBJ2-1 and V is TRBV5-5; 12 nucleotides line up with TRBD2. V gave up 3 bases and J gave up 5 bases; unmatched junction bases: 6. The germline CDR1 and CDR2 sequences are SGHKS and YYEKEE (reference sequence). The CDR3 contains 16 residues. The CDR3 bases are TGTGCCAGCAGCTACCTGGGACTAGCGGGCGACAATGAGCAGTTCTTC. Its protein product is CASSYLGLAGDNEQFF. The full variable domain, with the rest looked up from reference TRBV5-5 and TRBJ2-1, is DAGVTQSPTHLIKTRGQQVTLRCSPISGHKSVSWYQQVLGQGPQFIFQYYEKEERGRGNFPDRFSARQFPNYSSELNVNALLLGDSALYLCASSYLGLAGDNEQFFGPGTRLTVL.

This clonotype showed up many times. This chain links TRBV24-1 with TRBJ2-5; unclear D gene. The ends were cut back, 5 bases at V and 2 bases at J, with 8 bases in the middle. The V gene's germline CDR1 is KGHDR and CDR2 SFDVKD. The CDR3 runs to 13 residues. The CDR3 coding sequence is TGTGCCACCAGTGGGGCAAGGCAAGAGACCCAGTACTTC. It codes for CATSGARQETQYF.

Only a few counts were recorded for this clonotype. The rearrangement links TRBV3-1 to TRBJ1-2; a possible D gene is TRBD1 (5 bases). The germline gives CDR1 LGHDT, CDR2 YNNKEL (reference sequence). Deletions cut 4 bases from V and 4 bases from J, with 16 bases between. The CDR3 totals 15 residues. The CDR3: CASSLGGPNRYGYTF. The DNA for the CDR3 is TGTGCCAGCAGCCTCGGGGGACCGAATCGCTATGGCTACACCTTC. The full variable domain, in which reference TRBV3-1 and TRBJ1-2 provide the parts outside the CDR3, is DTAVSQTPKYLVTQMGNDKSIKCEQNLGHDTMYWYKQDSKKFLKIMFSYNNKELIINETVPNRFSPKSPDKAHLNLHINSLELGDSAVYFCASSLGGPNRYGYTFGSGTRLTVV.

This chain joins TRBV5-1 and TRBJ2-7; 7 bases are a match to TRBD2. CDR1 and CDR2 (germline): SGHRS, YFSETQ. This CDR3 spans 15 amino acids. J was trimmed by 4 bases and V by 4 bases; bases with no gene match: 11. CDR3 nucleotides: TGCGCCAGCAGCCGTGGAGCGGGAACTATGTACGAGCAGTACTTC. Translated, it gives CASSRGAGTMYEQYF.

At least ten counts were recorded for this clonotype. This rearrangement joins TRBV4-2 to TRBJ2-1; 10 nucleotides line up with TRBD1. Per the germline V gene, CDR1 is LGHNA and CDR2 is YNFKEQ. With 3 bases clipped from V and 2 bases from J, the junction kept 4 bases outside the gene matches. The CDR3 is 16 residues long. As DNA, the CDR3 is TGTGCCAGCAGCCATATCGACAGGGGGCCCTACAATGAGCAGTTCTTC. Translating gives CASSHIDRGPYNEQFF.

Turning to this clonotype: At one boundary the junction diverges from the germline segment, which might be a read error. The gene calls are TRBV7-7 and TRBJ2-7, with D possibly being TRBD2 (5 bases). The germline CDR1 and CDR2 sequences are SSHAT and FNYEAQ (reference sequence). The CDR3 is 13 residues long. This CDR3 reads CASSDDGTYEQYF. As DNA, the CDR3 is TGTGCTAGCAGCGACGACGGGACCTACGAGCAGTACTTC. Combining the CDR3 with reference TRBV7-7 and TRBJ2-7 gives the whole variable domain GAGVSQSPRYKVTKRGQDVTLRCDPISSHATLYWYQQALGQGPEFLTYFNYEAQPDKSGLPSDRFSAERPEGSISTLTIQRTEQRDSAMYRCASSDDGTYEQYFGPGTRLTVT.

The rearrangement uses TRBV27 and TRBJ2-7; 9 bases map to TRBD2. Looked up from germline, CDR1 is MNHEY and CDR2 is SMNVEV (reference sequence). CDR3 length equals 16 residues. Trimming took 6 bases from V and 3 from J; bases not matched to a gene: 12. The CDR3 sequence: CASSAPTSGPSYEQYF. The CDR3 DNA reads TGTGCCAGCAGCGCCCCCACTAGCGGGCCTAGCTACGAGCAGTACTTC.

This clonotype was picked up many times. This chain uses TRBV12-3 or TRBV12-4 with TRBJ1-1; TRBD1 agrees at 7 bases. The CDR3 runs to 13 residues. The V segment lost 6 bases and the J segment 7 bases; nucleotides outside the gene matches: 8. The CDR3 loop reads CASSKTGYGEAFF. The CDR3 DNA reads TGTGCCAGCAGCAAGACAGGGTATGGTGAAGCTTTCTTT.

The rearrangement joins TRBV9 to TRBJ2-7, with 7 bases matching TRBD2. Germline CDR1 reads SGDLS; CDR2 reads YYNGEE. J was trimmed by 2 bases and V by 0 bases; bases with no gene match: 8. This CDR3 contains 16 residues. In nucleotides, the CDR3 is TGTGCCAGCAGCGTAGGCGGGAGTAGGCAACCCTACGAGCAGTACTTC. Amino acid sequence: CASSVGGSRQPYEQYF. The entire variable domain, with the rest obtained from reference TRBV9 and TRBJ2-7, is as follows: DSGVTQTPKHLITATGQRVTLRCSPRSGDLSVYWYQQSLDQGLQFLIQYYNGEERAKGNILERFSAQQFPDLHSELNLSSLELGDSALYFCASSVGGSRQPYEQYFGPGTRLTVT.

This chain joins TRBV15 and TRBJ2-1; unclear D gene. V lost 1 base and J lost 4, with 11 bases in between. In germline, CDR1 is LNHNV, CDR2 YYDKDF (reference sequence). CDR3 size: 15 residues. In DNA, the CDR3 is TGTGCCACCAGCAGAGTAGGTCGACCTTACAATGAGCAGTTCTTC. This translates into CATSRVGRPYNEQFF.

The chain carries TRBV7-2 and TRBJ2-1; 7 bases are a match to TRBD2. CDR1 is SGHTA, CDR2 FQGNSA, per germline. The CDR3 runs 16 residues. V shed 6 bases and J 7 bases; nucleotides not matched to a gene: 15. The CDR3 loop is CASRYPLRERRNEQFF. The CDR3 region has the DNA TGTGCCAGCAGATACCCCTTGCGGGAGCGTCGGAATGAGCAGTTCTTC.

This clonotype was detected only a few times. The chain links TRBV7-2 to TRBJ2-6; D gene unclear. Germline-derived CDR1 and CDR2 are SGHTA and FQGNSA. The CDR3 is made up of 11 amino acids. With 8 bases removed from V and 2 bases from J, the gap between germline ends came to 1 base. DNA for the CDR3: TGTGCCAGCGCTGGGGCCAACGTCCTGACTTTC. Translation gives CASAGANVLTF.

The gene calls are TRBV30 and TRBJ1-5; D unclear. The CDR3 has 16 amino acids. Germline CDR1 GTSNPN, CDR2 SVGIG (reference sequence). The V and J ends lost 1 base and 4 bases respectively, with 17 bases between them. The CDR3 protein is CAWSALTGLTNQPQHF. The DNA for the CDR3 is TGTGCCTGGAGTGCTCTAACCGGGCTAACAAATCAGCCCCAGCATTTT.

This clonotype was detected only a few times. The chain couples TRBV18 to TRBJ2-3, with 9 bases matching TRBD1. After removal of 4 bases from V and 2 bases from J, the junction contained 4 bases not matched to a gene. The CDR3 length is 15 residues. Germline CDR1 KGHSH, CDR2 LQKENI. The CDR3 protein is CASSQDRGDTDTQYF. The CDR3 bases are TGTGCCAGCTCACAAGACAGGGGGGACACAGATACGCAGTATTTT.

At least ten counts were recorded for this clonotype. The rearrangement uses TRBV20-1 and TRBJ2-3; unclear D gene. Germline loops: CDR1 DFQATT, CDR2 SNEGSKA (reference sequence). Trimming took 5 bases from V and 6 from J, leaving 9 bases between them. CDR3 length: 11 residues. The CDR3 protein is CSAQLGDTQYF. In DNA, the CDR3 is TGCAGTGCTCAACTGGGGGATACGCAGTATTTT.

In its sample, this clonotype was seen many times. This CDR3 is CASSPSVSTDTQYF. In DNA, the CDR3 is TGTGCCAGCTCACCTTCGGTTAGCACAGATACGCAGTATTTT. The chain carries TRBV18 and TRBJ2-3; D remains unclear. This CDR3 is 14 amino acids long. The V and J ends lost 3 bases and 0 bases respectively, with 7 bases between them. The germline V gene encodes CDR1 KGHSH and CDR2 LQKENI.

This clonotype was counted between two and nine times. This chain joins TRBV12-5 and TRBJ2-2; D unresolved. Germline assignment: CDR1 LGHNT and CDR2 FRNRAP. V lost 3 bases to trimming and J lost 7 bases, with 6 bases between them. This CDR3 has 12 amino acids. CDR3 residues: CASGFLYGELFF. CDR3 sequence (DNA): TGTGCTAGTGGTTTCTTATACGGGGAGCTGTTTTTT.

This clonotype was detected a few times. The gene calls are TRBV7-9 and TRBJ2-2, with D perhaps matching TRBD1 (6 bases). Trimming took off 6 bases at V and 7 bases at J, with 18 bases between the two ends. This CDR3 is 15 amino acids long. Germline CDR1 is SEHNR and CDR2 is FQNEAQ (reference sequence). CDR3 sequence: CASRDSGAPFGELFF. CDR3 sequence (DNA): TGTGCCAGCAGGGATTCAGGGGCACCTTTCGGGGAGCTGTTTTTT.

The chain recombines TRBV20-1 with TRBJ2-1; D unresolved. The CDR3 runs 17 residues. In germline, CDR1 is DFQATT, CDR2 SNEGSKA (reference sequence). Between the trimmed V and J ends, which lost 0 bases and 3 bases, there was a span of 18 bases. CDR3: CSARDNGLGGVYNEQFF. Here the CDR3 DNA reads TGCAGTGCTAGAGATAATGGCCTCGGCGGAGTCTACAATGAGCAGTTCTTC.

The chain is built from TRBV15 and TRBJ1-5, with 10 bases fitting TRBD1. This CDR3 comprises 17 residues. Germline V gives CDR1 LNHNV, CDR2 YYDKDF (reference sequence). J lost 7 bases, V lost 0 bases, and 9 bases had no gene match. The CDR3 here is CATSREGTGVVGQPQHF. The CDR3 coding sequence is TGTGCCACCAGCAGAGAGGGGACAGGGGTTGTGGGGCAGCCCCAGCATTTT.

This clonotype was observed at least ten times. The V gene is TRBV9, the J gene TRBJ2-1; possible D gene TRBD2, 6 bases. The CDR3 has 16 residues. V dropped 0 bases and J dropped 9 bases, with 19 bases sitting between them. Germline V gene lookup returns CDR1 SGDLS and CDR2 YYNGEE. Here the CDR3 DNA reads TGTGCCAGCAGCGTAGAAGTTATAGCGGCCCTGAGTGAGCAGTTCTTC. Residues: CASSVEVIAALSEQFF.